This T cell receptor (beta chain) was sequenced during a study of OX40 agonist ivuxolimab in advanced cancers. The germline V and J ends were trimmed by 5 bases and 8 bases, with 10 bases remaining between them. This CDR3 is 12 amino acids long. Germline V gene sequence: CDR1 SGDLS, CDR2 YYNGEE. A remark on this clone: Antigen: not known.

Whole-study findings and limits: At 0.1 to 3.0 mg/kg, clonal expansion of CD4+ and CD8+ blood T cells had occurred by week 6.

Produced via immunoSEQ multiplex PCR; TCRdb's table is partial and in-frame only. The table shows 70,000 or so clones, with around nine tenths occurring only once. The sequence came from an adult with an advanced solid tumor such as melanoma, head and neck, liver or kidney cancer. The input for sequencing was CD4+ or CD8+ T cells sorted from blood, taken in a trial of the OX40 agonist ivuxolimab. The gene calls are TRBV9 and TRBJ2-2, with D perhaps TRBD1 (5 bases). The CDR3 region has the DNA TGTGCCAGCAGGGGGCCCTCAGGGGAGCTGTTTTTT. This encodes CASRGPSGELFF.